This is a list of T cell receptor beta chains from one sample in a study of cytomegalovirus exposure and HLA in healthy donors. Clones were read by immunoSEQ multiplex PCR, and TCRdb kept only the in-frame ones, dropping some. Of about 88,000 clones listed, roughly 80% are singletons. The sample taken for sequencing was PBMCs. These receptors all stem from a young woman in good health and CMV-seropositive. Both conserved end residues are part of each CDR3. D genes are given only for firm matches. Expanded clones are given a class, and other clones once, few, many or no size at all.

clone_size: .
j_call: TRBJ1-5
v_call: TRBV28
cdr3_length: 15
d_call: .
cdr3_nt: TGTGCCAGCAGTTTTTCGGCGGGAGGTAGTCAGCCCCAGCATTTT
cdr3_aa: CASSFSAGGSQPQHF

clone_size: .
j_call: TRBJ2-5
v_call: TRBV7-2
cdr3_length: 15
d_call: TRBD1
cdr3_nt: TGTGCCAGCAGCTTAGGAGCAGGGGGTTTGGAGACCCAGTACTTC
cdr3_aa: CASSLGAGGLETQYF

clone_size: .
j_call: TRBJ2-7
v_call: TRBV9
cdr3_length: 15
d_call: .
cdr3_nt: TGTGCCAGCAGCGTAGAGACTAGTAGTCACCACGAGCAGTACTTC
cdr3_aa: CASSVETSSHHEQYF

clone_size: few
j_call: TRBJ2-3
v_call: TRBV19
cdr3_length: 12
d_call: .
cdr3_nt: TGTGCCAGTAGTACTAGCACAGATACGCAGTATTTT
cdr3_aa: CASSTSTDTQYF

clone_size: .
j_call: TRBJ1-3
v_call: TRBV28
cdr3_length: 19
d_call: .
cdr3_nt: TGTGCCAGCAGTGGGAGCCGGGACAAGGGGACCTACTCTGGAAACACCATATATTTT
cdr3_aa: CASSGSRDKGTYSGNTIYF

clone_size: .
j_call: TRBJ1-5
v_call: TRBV6-1
cdr3_length: 14
d_call: .
cdr3_nt: TGTGCCAGCTGTGCCCAGGGGAGTGAAGAGCCCCAGCATTTT
cdr3_aa: CASCAQGSEEPQHF

clone_size: .
j_call: TRBJ1-2
v_call: TRBV28
cdr3_length: 14
d_call: .
cdr3_nt: TGTGCCAGCAGTTTGGGTTGGCAGGGTGGGGGCTACACCTTC
cdr3_aa: CASSLGWQGGGYTF

clone_size: .
j_call: TRBJ1-1
v_call: TRBV28
cdr3_length: 18
d_call: .
cdr3_nt: TGTGCCAGCAGTTTGCCACCGGGGAGGGGCAAGGGGAACACTGAAGCTTTCTTT
cdr3_aa: CASSLPPGRGKGNTEAFF

clone_size: .
j_call: TRBJ2-1
v_call: TRBV4-1
cdr3_length: 20
d_call: TRBD2
cdr3_nt: TGCGCCAGCAGCCAAGATGGAGTAGCGGGGGGACCCAGCTCCTACAATGAGCAGTTCTTC
cdr3_aa: CASSQDGVAGGPSSYNEQFF

clone_size: .
j_call: TRBJ2-7
v_call: TRBV2
cdr3_length: 13
d_call: .
cdr3_nt: TGTGCCAGCCTTAACAGGGTTTCCTACGAGCAGTACTTC
cdr3_aa: CASLNRVSYEQYF

clone_size: .
j_call: TRBJ2-3
v_call: TRBV5-1
cdr3_length: 16
d_call: .
cdr3_nt: TGCGCCAGCAGCCCCCCCGCAAGCGCGGAAACAGATACGCAGTATTTT
cdr3_aa: CASSPPASAETDTQYF

clone_size: .
j_call: TRBJ2-5
v_call: TRBV15
cdr3_length: 15
d_call: TRBD1
cdr3_nt: TGTGCCACCAGCAGGGGGACAGGGCTGGAAGAGACCCAGTACTTC
cdr3_aa: CATSRGTGLEETQYF

clone_size: .
j_call: TRBJ1-6
v_call: TRBV30
cdr3_length: 13
d_call: .
cdr3_nt: TGTGCCTGGACAGGGAACAACTATTCACCCCTCCACTTT
cdr3_aa: CAWTGNNYSPLHF

clone_size: .
j_call: TRBJ1-1
v_call: TRBV4-3
cdr3_length: 15
d_call: .
cdr3_nt: TGCGCCAGCAGCCAAGTGGGCAGGGGTTTCGCTGAAGCTTTCTTT
cdr3_aa: CASSQVGRGFAEAFF

clone_size: once
j_call: TRBJ2-5
v_call: TRBV5-6
cdr3_length: 17
d_call: TRBD1
cdr3_nt: TGTGCCAGCAGCTTGGGGACAGGGTACGAGGGCCAAGAGACCCAGTACTTC
cdr3_aa: CASSLGTGYEGQETQYF

clone_size: .
j_call: TRBJ2-1
v_call: TRBV5-6
cdr3_length: 16
d_call: TRBD2
cdr3_nt: TGTGCCAGCAGCCCCACGGCGCGGGGGGGCCGCGATGAGCAGTTCTTC
cdr3_aa: CASSPTARGGRDEQFF

clone_size: .
j_call: TRBJ2-7
v_call: TRBV7-2
cdr3_length: 15
d_call: .
cdr3_nt: TGTGCCAGCAGCTTCGTCACAGGGAATCTGGGTGAGCAGTACTTC
cdr3_aa: CASSFVTGNLGEQYF

clone_size: .
j_call: TRBJ2-7
v_call: TRBV2
cdr3_length: 15
d_call: .
cdr3_nt: TGTGCCAGCAGTGCCGCCGGGATCGCCATGTACGAGCAGTACTTC
cdr3_aa: CASSAAGIAMYEQYF

clone_size: .
j_call: TRBJ1-1
v_call: TRBV7-9
cdr3_length: 14
d_call: .
cdr3_nt: TGTGCCAGCAGCTTATCAGGCTCCCGAACTGAAGCTTTCTTT
cdr3_aa: CASSLSGSRTEAFF

clone_size: .
j_call: TRBJ2-6
v_call: TRBV11-3
cdr3_length: 18
d_call: .
cdr3_nt: TGTGCCAGCAGCTTAGTTGGGTCGGGGATCTCTGGGGCCAACGTCCTGACTTTC
cdr3_aa: CASSLVGSGISGANVLTF

clone_size: .
j_call: TRBJ1-5
v_call: TRBV6-5
cdr3_length: 13
d_call: .
cdr3_nt: TGTGCCAGTTGGGGGGTTGGCAATCAGCCCCAGCATTTT
cdr3_aa: CASWGVGNQPQHF

clone_size: .
j_call: TRBJ1-1
v_call: TRBV7-6
cdr3_length: 14
d_call: TRBD1
cdr3_nt: TGTGCCAGCAGCCAGGACAGGGGGAACACTGAAGCTTTCTTT
cdr3_aa: CASSQDRGNTEAFF

clone_size: .
j_call: TRBJ1-3
v_call: TRBV9
cdr3_length: 18
d_call: TRBD1
cdr3_nt: TGTGCCAGCAGCGCGCAGAGACAGGGGGGAAGCTCTGGAAACACCATATATTTT
cdr3_aa: CASSAQRQGGSSGNTIYF

clone_size: once
j_call: TRBJ2-7
v_call: TRBV27
cdr3_length: 14
d_call: TRBD1
cdr3_nt: TGTGCCAGCAGTTTAGACAGGGGGTCCGGCGAGCAGTACTTC
cdr3_aa: CASSLDRGSGEQYF

clone_size: .
j_call: TRBJ2-3
v_call: TRBV2
cdr3_length: 18
d_call: TRBD2
cdr3_nt: TGTGCCATCCAGAAACTAGCGGGGGGGCCTACGATCCCAGATACGCAGTATTTT
cdr3_aa: CAIQKLAGGPTIPDTQYF

clone_size: .
j_call: TRBJ1-5
v_call: TRBV5-6
cdr3_length: 12
d_call: .
cdr3_nt: TGTGCCAGCAGCTTGTTAAATCAGCCCCAGCATTTT
cdr3_aa: CASSLLNQPQHF

clone_size: .
j_call: TRBJ2-3
v_call: TRBV5-8
cdr3_length: 14
d_call: .
cdr3_nt: TGTGCCAGCAGCTTGGCTAGCCGGGCAGATACGCAGTATTTT
cdr3_aa: CASSLASRADTQYF